The sequence of this T cell receptor beta chain was determined in a study of CD8+ T cells in alopecia areata. Study-wide findings and caveats: Among the top 100, expanded CD8+ clones were significantly decreased by tofacitinib, as was scalp clonality. Alphabeta T cells residing in normal skin are also sequenced in scalp samples. Persistence during tofacitinib was seen for many expanded lesional clones in scalp and blood.

Treatment given: oral pan-JAK inhibitor, 5-10 mg twice daily. As part of sample collection, lesional scalp punch biopsies and peripheral blood were taken from alopecia areata patients. Germline CDR1 and CDR2: MNHNS and SASEGT. This CDR3 is 16 amino acids long. The J segment lost 3 bases and the V segment lost 4 bases, leaving 11 bases of the junction unmatched. This clone was detected many times. Its antigen is not identified. Isolated RNA was reverse transcribed into cDNA used as the sequencing template. The protocol was immunoSEQ multiplex PCR, while the TCRdb copy is restricted to in-frame clones and leaves out a portion. The sample has some 200,000 clones; about 40% are singletons.

This TCR was recovered from a human donor with alopecia areata. The sequencing used CD4+ T cells sorted from blood, collected at approximately week 39, from a patient treated with tofacitinib. The gene calls are TRBV6-1 and TRBJ2-7; 8 bases line up with TRBD1. The CDR3 bases are TGTGCCAGCAGTGGTGGTTGGGGGACAGGAGGCTACGAGCAGTACTTC. Residues: CASSGGWGTGGYEQYF.